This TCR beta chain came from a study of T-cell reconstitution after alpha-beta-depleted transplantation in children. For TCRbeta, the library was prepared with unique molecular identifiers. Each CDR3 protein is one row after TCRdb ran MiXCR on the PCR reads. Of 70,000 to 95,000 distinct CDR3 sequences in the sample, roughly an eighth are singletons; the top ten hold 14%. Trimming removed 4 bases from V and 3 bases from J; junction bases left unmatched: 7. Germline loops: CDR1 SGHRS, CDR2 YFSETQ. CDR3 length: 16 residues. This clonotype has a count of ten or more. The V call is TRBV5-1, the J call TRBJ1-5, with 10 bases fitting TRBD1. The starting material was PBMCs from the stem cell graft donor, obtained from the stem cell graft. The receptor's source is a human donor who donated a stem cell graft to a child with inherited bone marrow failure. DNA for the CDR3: TGCGCCAGCAGCGAAGGTGGGACAGGGGACAATCAGCCCCAGCATTTT. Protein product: CASSEGGTGDNQPQHF.